Below, 6 T cell receptor beta chains from the same sample are listed, as sequenced in a study of blood T cells in healthy people across ages. Using a J-beta primer mix together with a sample-barcoded 5' primer, a second PCR was run for about 6 to 11 cycles. TCRdb recomputed calls from the 5' RACE reads with MiXCR, one row per CDR3 protein. The sample carries roughly 800,000 distinct CDR3 sequences, about 48% recorded once. The sample taken for sequencing was blood. The source is a man older than 75 in good health.

The gene calls are TRBV12-3 or TRBV12-4 and TRBJ1-1; D possibly corresponds to TRBD1 (6 bases). The length of the CDR3 is 14 residues. Trimming stripped 10 bases from V and 4 bases from J, with 19 bases between. As DNA, the CDR3 is TGTGCCACTGGACAGTCTGGCGGGGGCACTGAAGCTTTCTTT. Translation gives CATGQSGGGTEAFF.

This rearrangement joins TRBV5-1 to TRBJ1-1; D ambiguous. The CDR3 is 13 amino acids. Germline V gene data show CDR1 as SGHRS and CDR2 as YFSETQ. V was pared by 0 bases and J by 3 bases, with 6 bases between. DNA for the CDR3: TGCGCCAGCAGCTTGGAAGCCGACACTGAAGCTTTCTTT. Protein sequence: CASSLEADTEAFF.

The table lists this clonotype with a few counts. The V and J genes are TRBV7-2 and TRBJ2-3; 9 nucleotides match TRBD1. Germline CDR1 SGHTA, CDR2 FQGNSA. The CDR3 is 15 amino acids. V lost 6 bases and J lost 6; bases outside the gene matches: 10. This chain's CDR3 is CASRNPGQGADTQYF. For the CDR3, the DNA is TGTGCCAGCAGAAATCCGGGACAGGGAGCGGATACGCAGTATTTT.

This chain connects TRBV4-1 to TRBJ2-5; D gene ambiguous. Trimming removed 0 bases from V and 4 bases from J, with 6 bases in between. The CDR3 runs 13 residues. Germline CDR1 and CDR2: MGHRA and YSYEKL. The CDR3 reads CASSQDGIETQYF. The CDR3 nucleotides are TGCGCCAGCAGCCAAGATGGGATAGAGACCCAGTACTTC.

This chain joins TRBV10-3 and TRBJ2-5; D is possibly TRBD1 or TRBD2 (5 bases each). The V gene lost 6 bases and the J gene lost 2 bases, with 13 bases spanning the gap. CDR3 length: 14 residues. Germline V gene sequence: CDR1 ENHRY, CDR2 SYGVKD. The CDR3 DNA sequence: TGTGCCATCAGCGGGGCGGCGATTCAAGAGACCCAGTACTTC. This sequence encodes CAISGAAIQETQYF.

This clonotype was seen a single time. The chain is built from TRBV29-1 and TRBJ2-7; a possible D gene is TRBD2 (6 bases). Per the germline V gene, CDR1 is SQVTM and CDR2 is ANQGSEA. The CDR3 has 15 amino acids. The V and J ends lost 6 bases and 0 bases respectively, with 18 bases between them. The CDR3 region is CSVRALAGSSYEQYF. In DNA form, the CDR3 reads TGCAGCGTCCGAGCGCTTGCGGGGAGCTCCTACGAGCAGTACTTC.